The 31 T cell receptor beta chains given below trace back to one sample, sequenced in a study of CD8 T cells in ankylosing spondylitis. Broader study findings: It appeared that ankylosing spondylitis blood was characterized by a TCR beta motif of 8 or 9 highly homologous variants.

One entry per CDR3 protein, called by TCRdb with MiXCR from the 5' RACE reads. This table has fewer than 550,000 distinct CDR3 sequences, about 5.4% appearing once. No cognate antigen is known for these TCRs. Sequences were obtained from blood, either unsorted or a sorted T cell fraction (not recorded which). These TCRs come from a male donor with ankylosing spondylitis.

This clonotype occurred many times. The chain recombines TRBV29-1 with TRBJ2-1; D is possibly TRBD1 (5 bases). The ends were cut back, 8 bases at V and 8 bases at J, with 22 bases in the middle. This CDR3 contains 14 residues. Germline values: CDR1 SQVTM, CDR2 ANQGSEA. Here the CDR3 reads CSLKTGPSRDEQFF. The CDR3 coding sequence is TGCAGCCTTAAGACCGGGCCTTCCAGGGATGAGCAGTTCTTC.

This clonotype showed up many times. The chain combines TRBV20-1 with TRBJ2-3; D is unresolved. The V end lost 4 bases, the J end lost 4 bases, and 9 bases lay between the germline ends. CDR3 length: 12 residues. In germline, CDR1 is DFQATT, CDR2 SNEGSKA (reference sequence). DNA of the CDR3: TGCAGTGCTATACCGGAAGCAGATACGCAGTATTTT. Protein product: CSAIPEADTQYF.

This clonotype was seen repeatedly, ten times or more. The CDR3 nucleotides read TGCGCCAGCAGCTCGGACCGACAGGGGGAGGATGGCTACACCTTC. Residues: CASSSDRQGEDGYTF. The V and J genes are TRBV5-1 and TRBJ1-2; 9 bases are a match to TRBD1. J gave up 6 bases and V 3 bases, and 9 bases lay outside the gene matches. Per the germline V gene, CDR1 is SGHRS and CDR2 is YFSETQ. This CDR3 is 15 amino acids long.

This clonotype was observed at least ten times. The rearrangement links TRBV20-1 to TRBJ2-1, with D possibly being TRBD2 (6 bases). With 3 bases removed from V and 9 bases from J, the gap between germline ends came to 18 bases. Germline V gives CDR1 DFQATT, CDR2 SNEGSKA (reference sequence). The CDR3 is made up of 14 amino acids. The CDR3 spells CSASDGSRYGEQFF. As DNA, the CDR3 is TGCAGTGCTAGCGACGGGAGTAGATACGGTGAGCAGTTCTTC.

V usage is TRBV7-8 and J usage is TRBJ2-7, with 7 bases identical to TRBD1. The length of the CDR3 is 16 residues. CDR1 SGHVS and CDR2 FQNEAQ come from the germline V gene. Losses at the gene ends were 4 bases for V and 3 bases for J; bases not matched to a gene: 12. The CDR3 nucleotides are TGTGCCAGCAGCTCAATAGACAGGGCTGTATTCTACGAGCAGTACTTC. As protein: CASSSIDRAVFYEQYF.

This clonotype came up many times. The gene calls are TRBV9 and TRBJ1-1; TRBD1 agrees at 7 bases. Germline CDR1 is SGDLS and CDR2 is YYNGEE. Losses at the gene ends were 4 bases for V and 2 bases for J; bases not matched to a gene: 8. The length of the CDR3 is 15 residues. The CDR3 coding sequence is TGTGCCAGCAGCACCGGGACAGCCTTTAACACTGAAGCTTTCTTT. Translating it yields CASSTGTAFNTEAFF.

This clonotype was seen many times. This chain links TRBV5-1 with TRBJ2-5, with 9 nucleotides matching TRBD1. This CDR3 region has 17 residues. CDR1 is SGHRS, CDR2 YFSETQ, per germline. V dropped 4 bases and J dropped 1; count of bases not matched to a gene: 11. The CDR3 region is CASSAGTGGHLQETQYF. The CDR3, as DNA: TGCGCCAGCAGCGCTGGAACAGGGGGCCACCTCCAAGAGACCCAGTACTTC.

This clonotype was counted at least ten times. The chain employs TRBV12-3 or TRBV12-4 and TRBJ1-5; 8 nucleotides align to TRBD1. The CDR3 runs 16 residues. V lost 5 bases to trimming and J lost 1 base; unmatched junction nucleotides: 7. CDR3 protein: CASSPTGGRSNQPQHF. In DNA form, the CDR3 reads TGTGCCAGCAGTCCTACAGGGGGTCGGAGCAATCAGCCCCAGCATTTT.

This clonotype was counted only a few times. The chain carries TRBV4-3 and TRBJ2-7; TRBD1 matches at 9 bases. The trim removed 0 bases at V and 3 bases at J, leaving 3 bases unmatched. Germline CDR1 LGHNA, CDR2 YSLEER. This CDR3 contains 15 residues. Here the CDR3 reads CASSQELTGGYEQYF. CDR3 DNA sequence: TGCGCCAGCAGCCAAGAGCTGACAGGGGGCTACGAGCAGTACTTC.

There are many counts of this clonotype. The chain uses TRBV4-3 and TRBJ2-1, with 15 bases fitting TRBD2. Germline values: CDR1 LGHNA, CDR2 YSLEER. The V segment lost 4 bases and the J segment 5 bases; nucleotides outside the gene matches: 9. CDR3 length: 18 amino acids. CDR3 nucleotide sequence: TGCGCCAGCAGCCCAGGGACTAGCGGGAGGAAACGGGACAATGAGCAGTTCTTC. As protein: CASSPGTSGRKRDNEQFF.

This clonotype appeared many times. This chain joins TRBV20-1 and TRBJ1-1; 7 bases fit TRBD1. This CDR3 comprises 12 residues. CDR1 is DFQATT and CDR2 is SNEGSKA in the germline V gene (reference sequence). V dropped 4 bases and J dropped 5; count of bases not matched to a gene: 4. CDR3 amino acids: CSAKQGGTEAFF. The CDR3 region has the DNA TGCAGTGCTAAGCAGGGGGGAACTGAAGCTTTCTTT.

This clonotype was detected many times. The chain combines TRBV3-1 with TRBJ2-7; D not certain. The CDR3 spans 13 residues. Germline loops: CDR1 LGHDT, CDR2 YNNKEL (reference sequence). V was cut by 1 base and J by 2 bases, with 6 bases left in between. The CDR3 DNA follows: TGTGCCAGCAGCCAAGGGTCTACCTACGAGCAGTACTTC. As protein: CASSQGSTYEQYF.

The chain employs TRBV6-2 or TRBV6-3 and TRBJ2-1, with a possible D match to TRBD2 (6 bases). Between the trimmed V and J ends, which lost 2 bases and 7 bases, there was a span of 6 bases. The CDR3 contains 12 residues. Germline V gene sequence: CDR1 MNHEY, CDR2 SVGEGT. CDR3: CASSYRENEQFF. The CDR3 coding sequence is TGTGCCAGCAGTTACCGGGAGAATGAGCAGTTCTTC.

This clonotype was detected ten times or more. The gene calls are TRBV9 and TRBJ2-3; 13 bases map to TRBD2. CDR3 length: 17 residues. The trim removed 3 bases at V and 2 bases at J, leaving 6 bases unmatched. Germline V gene data show CDR1 as SGDLS and CDR2 as YYNGEE. The DNA for the CDR3 is TGTGCCAGCAGCGCCGGACTAGCGGGGGTCATCACAGATACGCAGTATTTT. Amino acid sequence: CASSAGLAGVITDTQYF.

This clonotype has at least ten counts. The chain is built from TRBV15 and TRBJ2-7; TRBD2 matches 8 bases. V was pared by 1 base and J by 5 bases, with 10 bases of the junction left unmatched. This CDR3 is built from 16 residues. Germline loops: CDR1 LNHNV, CDR2 YYDKDF (reference sequence). For the CDR3, the DNA is TGTGCCACCAGCAGAGTTTACCGAGCGGGAGAGAACGAGCAGTACTTC. It yields the protein CATSRVYRAGENEQYF.

The sample holds many counts of this clonotype. The chain couples TRBV12-3 or TRBV12-4 to TRBJ1-1; D is perhaps TRBD1 (5 bases). The CDR3 has 14 amino acids. V gave up 1 base and J gave up 7 bases, with 13 bases separating them. This chain's CDR3 is CASSLEAGLVEAFF. CDR3 coding DNA: TGTGCCAGCAGTTTAGAGGCAGGGTTGGTTGAAGCTTTCTTT.

In this sample, this clonotype turned up many times. The junction shows a germline mismatch at one end, possibly a read error. The chain has TRBV7-8 and TRBJ2-2; unclear D gene. This CDR3 is built from 15 residues. Germline V CDR1 and CDR2: SGHVS, FQNEAQ. In DNA, the CDR3 is TGTGCCAGCACCTTAGCTCGTAGATACACCGGGGAGCTGTTTTTT. This sequence encodes CASTLARRYTGELFF.

This clonotype showed up many times. This rearrangement joins TRBV5-1 to TRBJ2-1; TRBD2 matches at 8 bases. The CDR3 is made up of 14 amino acids. Germline lookup yields CDR1 SGHRS and CDR2 YFSETQ. V lost 4 bases and J lost 3; bases outside the gene matches: 3. This CDR3 is CASSGGTSYNEQFF. The CDR3 nucleotides are TGCGCCAGCAGCGGCGGGACTAGCTACAATGAGCAGTTCTTC.

In this sample, this clonotype turned up many times. The chain couples TRBV24-1 to TRBJ1-2; possibly TRBD1 for D (5 bases). This CDR3 region has 15 residues. CDR1 is KGHDR and CDR2 is SFDVKD in the germline V gene. Trimming stripped 4 bases from V and 3 bases from J, with 14 bases between. CDR3 protein: CATSDTRDRHYGYTF. CDR3 coding DNA: TGTGCCACCAGTGACACCCGGGACCGACACTATGGCTACACCTTC.

This clonotype was seen many times. The chain recombines TRBV27 with TRBJ1-2; D may be TRBD1 (6 bases). Germline V gene sequence: CDR1 MNHEY, CDR2 SMNVEV (reference sequence). CDR3 size: 14 residues. V gave up 3 bases and J gave up 4 bases, with 12 bases separating them. The CDR3 loop reads CASSFSGGIYGYTF. In DNA form, the CDR3 reads TGTGCCAGCAGTTTCTCGGGGGGCATCTATGGCTACACCTTC.

Many counts were recorded for this clonotype. V gene TRBV7-2 combines with J gene TRBJ2-2; no definite D call. CDR1 and CDR2 (germline): SGHTA, FQGNSA. This CDR3 has 13 residues. V lost 5 bases and J 7 bases, leaving 11 bases between the germline ends. CDR3 region: CASSPRLGGELFF. The CDR3 DNA reads TGTGCCAGCAGCCCCAGACTCGGCGGGGAGCTGTTTTTT.

At least ten counts were recorded for this clonotype. The genes are TRBV28 and TRBJ1-1; unclear D gene. The CDR3 spans 16 residues. Trimming cost V 4 bases and J 1 base, with 16 bases left between them. Germline loops: CDR1 MDHEN, CDR2 SYDVKM. CDR3 in amino acids: CASSSPSQVPNTEAFF. In DNA form, the CDR3 reads TGTGCCAGCAGTTCTCCCTCCCAAGTACCGAACACTGAAGCTTTCTTT.

This clonotype was detected ten times or more. The chain is built from TRBV9 and TRBJ2-5; D tentatively reads TRBD1 or TRBD2 (5 bases each). The CDR3 is 14 residues long. Trimming took 4 bases from V and 2 from J, leaving 12 bases between them. Germline V gives CDR1 SGDLS, CDR2 YYNGEE. CDR3 bases: TGTGCCAGCAGCCCTCGACAGCGGCAAGAGACCCAGTACTTC. It encodes CASSPRQRQETQYF.

This clonotype was seen ten or more times. V is TRBV7-9 and J is TRBJ2-1, with a weak D call TRBD1 (6 bases). This CDR3 has 11 residues. Germline V gives CDR1 SEHNR, CDR2 FQNEAQ (reference sequence). V was clipped by 11 bases and J by 10 bases, with 15 bases between them. The CDR3 bases are TGTGCCGGTCAGGGGACCTTCGAGCAGTTCTTC. This sequence encodes CAGQGTFEQFF.

This clonotype showed up many times. The CDR3 here is CSVWISADTEAFF. In DNA form, the CDR3 reads TGCAGCGTTTGGATCTCCGCGGACACTGAAGCTTTCTTT. This sequence joins TRBV29-1 and TRBJ1-1; D not resolved. Germline CDR1 reads SQVTM; CDR2 reads ANQGSEA. This CDR3 is built from 13 residues. V was shortened by 5 bases and J by 3 bases, with 13 bases between the two germline ends.

The gene calls are TRBV3-1 and TRBJ2-7, with D perhaps given as TRBD1 or TRBD2 (5 bases each). CDR1 is LGHDT and CDR2 is YNNKEL in the germline V gene (reference sequence). Trimming removed 4 bases from V and 0 bases from J, with 10 bases in between. The CDR3 runs to 14 residues. The CDR3 DNA reads as TGTGCCAGCAGCCCCGGGACCACCTCCTACGAGCAGTACTTC. Its protein is CASSPGTTSYEQYF.

This clonotype was counted a single time. Just one base apart from a much larger clone, this may be a read error. The J gene is TRBJ2-3, the V gene TRBV20-1, with 9 bases aligning to TRBD2. Germline CDR1 and CDR2: DFQATT and SNEGSKA (reference sequence). This CDR3 has 13 amino acids. Trimming cost V 8 bases and J 6 bases; bases outside gene matches: 9. As DNA, the CDR3 is TGCAGTACCGGTAGCGGGAGTCAGGATACGCAGTATTTT. Its protein product is CSTGSGSQDTQYF.

This clonotype appeared a few times. V gene TRBV4-3 combines with J gene TRBJ2-1; 11 nucleotides agree with TRBD1. This CDR3 spans 17 amino acids. V shed 3 bases, J shed 8 bases, and the junction held 12 bases outside the gene matches. Germline V gives CDR1 LGHNA, CDR2 YSLEER. Written as DNA, the CDR3 is TGCGCCAGCAGCCACCGGGTACCGGGACAGGGGGACGATGAGCAGTTCTTC. Amino acid sequence: CASSHRVPGQGDDEQFF.

The table lists this clonotype with many counts. The chain employs TRBV5-1 and TRBJ2-7; 7 nucleotides match TRBD2. The CDR3 extends over 15 amino acids. J gave up 3 bases and V 2 bases, and 8 bases lay outside the gene matches. Germline assignment: CDR1 SGHRS and CDR2 YFSETQ. CDR3: CASSLLSSGNYEQYF. CDR3 DNA sequence: TGCGCCAGCAGCTTACTGTCTAGCGGAAACTACGAGCAGTACTTC.

This clonotype was seen many times. The CDR3 nucleotides are TGTGCCATCAGGGAGGACAGGGAACGTTCCACTGAAGCTTTCTTT. Amino acid sequence: CAIREDRERSTEAFF. V usage is TRBV10-3 and J usage is TRBJ1-1; 8 bases align to TRBD1. After removal of 6 bases from V and 4 bases from J, the junction contained 10 bases not matched to a gene. Germline loops: CDR1 ENHRY, CDR2 SYGVKD. The CDR3 length is 15 residues.

The rearrangement joins TRBV4-3 to TRBJ2-3, with 7 bases identical to TRBD2. The V gene's germline CDR1 is LGHNA and CDR2 YSLEER. The V gene end was trimmed by 4 bases and the J gene end by 4 bases; junction bases not matched to a gene: 5. CDR3 length equals 14 residues. The CDR3 spells CASSLAGDSDTQYF. Here the CDR3 DNA reads TGCGCCAGCAGCCTTGCGGGGGATTCAGATACGCAGTATTTT.